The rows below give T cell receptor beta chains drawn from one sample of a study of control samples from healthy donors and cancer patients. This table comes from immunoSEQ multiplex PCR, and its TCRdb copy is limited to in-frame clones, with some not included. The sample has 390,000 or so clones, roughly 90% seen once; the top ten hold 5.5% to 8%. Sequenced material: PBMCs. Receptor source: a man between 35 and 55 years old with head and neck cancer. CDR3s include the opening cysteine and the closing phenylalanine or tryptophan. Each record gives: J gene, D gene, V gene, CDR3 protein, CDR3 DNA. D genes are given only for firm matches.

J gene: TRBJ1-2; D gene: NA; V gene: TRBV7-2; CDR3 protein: CASSPGLNNYGYTF; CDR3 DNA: TGTGCCAGCAGCCCGGGTTTGAATAACTATGGCTACACCTTC
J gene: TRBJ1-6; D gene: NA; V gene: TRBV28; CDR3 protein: CASQGPRNSPLHF; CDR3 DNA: TGTGCCAGCCAGGGACCGAGAAATTCACCCCTCCACTTT
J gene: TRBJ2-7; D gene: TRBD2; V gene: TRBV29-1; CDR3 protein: CSVGLAVSYEQYF; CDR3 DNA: TGCAGCGTTGGACTAGCGGTCTCCTACGAGCAGTACTTC
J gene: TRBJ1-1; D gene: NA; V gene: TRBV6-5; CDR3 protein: CASSYGLYTEAFF; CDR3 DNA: TGTGCCAGCAGTTACGGCCTCTACACTGAAGCTTTCTTT
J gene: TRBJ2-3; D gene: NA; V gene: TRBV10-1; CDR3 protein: CASSETRSDTQYF; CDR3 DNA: TGCGCCAGCAGTGAGACTAGGTCTGATACGCAGTATTTT
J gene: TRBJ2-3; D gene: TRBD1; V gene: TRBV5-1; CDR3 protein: CASRQGVRADTQYF; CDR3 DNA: TGCGCCAGCAGACAGGGGGTCCGGGCAGATACGCAGTATTTT
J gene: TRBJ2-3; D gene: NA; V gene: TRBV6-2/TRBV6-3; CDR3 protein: CASSYRGAWGNTDTQYF; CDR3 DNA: TGTGCCAGCAGTTACCGTGGCGCCTGGGGCAACACAGATACGCAGTATTTT
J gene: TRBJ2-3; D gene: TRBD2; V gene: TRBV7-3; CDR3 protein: CASSSRPGGLAVSDTQYF; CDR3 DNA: TGTGCCAGCAGCTCTCGACCGGGGGGACTAGCGGTCTCGGATACGCAGTATTTT
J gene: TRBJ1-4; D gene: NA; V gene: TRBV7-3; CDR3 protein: CASSLTSGDEKLFF; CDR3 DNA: TGTGCCAGCAGCTTAACGTCGGGGGATGAAAAACTGTTTTTT
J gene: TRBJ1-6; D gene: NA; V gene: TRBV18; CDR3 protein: CASSPNMWGGSDNSPLHF; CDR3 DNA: TGTGCCAGCTCTCCCAACATGTGGGGAGGTAGCGATAATTCACCCCTCCACTTT
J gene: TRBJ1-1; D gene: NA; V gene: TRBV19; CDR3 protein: CASSSLQLPDTEAFF; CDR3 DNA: TGTGCCAGTAGTTCCTTACAGCTCCCGGACACTGAAGCTTTCTTT
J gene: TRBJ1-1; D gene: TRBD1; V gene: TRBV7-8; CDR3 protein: CASSSQGARTEAFF; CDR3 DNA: TGTGCCAGCAGCTCACAGGGGGCGCGGACTGAAGCTTTCTTT
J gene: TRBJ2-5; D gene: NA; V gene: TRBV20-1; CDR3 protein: CSASVAETQYF; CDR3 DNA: TGCAGTGCTAGTGTTGCCGAGACCCAGTACTTC
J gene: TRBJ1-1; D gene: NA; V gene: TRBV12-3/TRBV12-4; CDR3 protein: CASRGPGDTEAFF; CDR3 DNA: TGTGCCAGCAGGGGGCCAGGGGATACTGAAGCTTTCTTT
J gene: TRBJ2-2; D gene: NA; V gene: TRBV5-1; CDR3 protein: CASSFNPTFGGDVELFF; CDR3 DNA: TGCGCCAGCAGCTTTAATCCGACATTCGGCGGGGATGTGGAGCTGTTTTTT
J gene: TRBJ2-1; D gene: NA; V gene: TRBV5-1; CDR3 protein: CASSRVSSYNEQFF; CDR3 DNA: TGCGCCAGCAGCAGGGTGAGCTCCTACAATGAGCAGTTCTTC
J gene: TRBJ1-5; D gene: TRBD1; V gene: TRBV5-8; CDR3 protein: CASSSDRGPQPQHF; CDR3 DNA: TGTGCCAGCAGTTCTGACAGGGGTCCTCAGCCCCAGCATTTT
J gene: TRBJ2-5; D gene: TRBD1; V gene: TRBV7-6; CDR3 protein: CASSLVGGQGLQTQYF; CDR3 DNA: TGTGCCAGCAGCTTAGTTGGGGGACAGGGGCTACAGACCCAGTACTTC